This note documents a single T cell receptor (beta chain) sequence. There is no known antigen for this receptor. The record has no base qualities; no much larger clone is one base away. This specimen comes from a study of blood T cell repertoires in COVID-19 (dated by TCRdb to 2018 to 2021). The study in broad terms: Collaborator samples came from the United States, Italy and Spain and covered acute and convalescent phases of COVID-19. HLA class I and class II types, where available, came from metadata supplied by the sample provider rather than from assay-based typing. The prospective study material was composed of cDNA or gDNA derived from T cells, B-cell-depleted T cells, or PBMCs. The samples were drawn from two sources: the first 160 participants of the ongoing ImmuneRACE study, and 1,254 subjects contributed by 6 global collaborators. The sample metadata nearly always contained a de-identified subject ID, COVID-19 status, age in years and sex. The repertoires were released in a freely available public database intended as a resource for research on the immune response to SARS-CoV-2. The dataset comprised deeply sampled blood TCRbeta repertoires from subjects exposed to, actively infected with, or recovered from COVID-19.

TCRbeta CDR3 regions were amplified from genomic DNA by means of the immunoSEQ Assay, a bias-controlled multiplex PCR. The study's processing was this. The number of nucleated cells in each sample was estimated from the amplification of reference gene primers within the assay. Sequence reads were collapsed and filtered to measure the absolute abundance of every unique TCRbeta CDR3 rearrangement. For each sample, productive Simpson clonality was calculated as the square root of Simpson's diversity index over productive rearrangements. The table was pulled from immuneACCESS by TCRdb, which kept in-frame rearrangements only. Such tables lose some clones; where checked, under half of the loss comes from unresolved V genes, and the rest has no known cause. That table furnishes V, J and clone size, whereas the DNA furnished D and trimming. The sample data list approximately 190,000 clones, and 82% of these were observed just once. About 5.5% of the sample rests with the top ten.

V lost 6 bases and J lost 7 bases, and the count of bases not matched to a germline gene is 13. Reading the germline V gene gives CDR1 MDHEN and CDR2 SYDVKM. From the cysteine up to the phenylalanine, the CDR3 has a length of 15 residues. Only the CDR3 part of the read is kept: 45 bases, read in frame from the first base. The collaborating institutions used their own protocols to collect whole blood in K2EDTA tubes. For TCRbeta analysis, collaborators shipped samples in one of three forms: frozen whole blood, isolated PBMCs, or DNA extracted from either of those sample types. The study at large found these results: The quantity of clinical and demographic metadata differed by source and by participant and was supplied without curation.

The chain couples TRBV28 to TRBJ1-2; 8 bases in the junction line up with TRBD1. Sequenced: peripheral blood. The clonotype was recovered from a woman aged 25 to 39 with acute or convalescent COVID-19. This receptor carries the CDR3 CASSPTGQGNVGYTF. The sequenced DNA: TGTGCCAGCAGCCCTACAGGACAGGGAAATGTTGGCTACACCTTC.